This T cell receptor (beta chain) was sequenced in a study of cytomegalovirus exposure and HLA in healthy donors. The study's findings and limits: Further analysis, carried out later, found HLA-associated TCR beta chains more clonally expanded than equally common other chains.

This CDR3 spans 14 amino acids. The junction had 10 bases not matched to a gene; V was cut back by 6 bases and J by 6 bases. The germline CDR1 and CDR2 sequences are SNHLY and FYNNEI. Turning to this clone: What it binds is unknown.

Amplification used 60 Vbeta primers and 13 Jbeta primers. Some clones are missing from TCRdb's copy, which holds only in-frame ones; the method was immunoSEQ multiplex PCR. Here the sample spans approximately 190,000 clones, around 75% being singletons. The chain joins TRBV2 to TRBJ2-7; 8 nucleotides align to TRBD2. The receptor was derived from a woman in her 30s in good health and CMV-seronegative. The sample consisted of PBMCs. The CDR3 nucleotides read TGTGCCAGCAGCTTTACCGGGACTAGAGGCGAGCAGTACTTC. Protein: CASSFTGTRGEQYF.